The rows below give T cell receptor beta chains drawn from one sample of a study of T-cell memory formation after mild COVID-19. TCRdb reprocessed the 5' RACE reads with MiXCR, giving one entry per CDR3 protein. The sample lists around 450,000 distinct CDR3 sequences, roughly 26% occurring once. Sequenced: PBMCs or a T cell subset sorted from them (not recorded which). These receptor sequences come from an adult woman who had mild COVID-19 (a few samples of this study predate the infection). Cell type and time point are not known. Each CDR3 is given with its conserved first and last residue. Fields, in order: V gene, J gene, clone size, D gene, CDR3 protein, CDR3 DNA. The D gene is left open where the match is weak. Part of the rows lack a size; the others show once, few, many or a class for expanded clones.

v_call: TRBV27
j_call: TRBJ1-6
clone_size: .
d_call: .
cdr3_aa: CASSSGTPGNSPLHF
cdr3_nt: TGTGCCAGCAGTTCCGGGACACCCGGGAATTCACCCCTCCACTTT

v_call: TRBV7-8
j_call: TRBJ2-7
clone_size: .
d_call: .
cdr3_aa: CASSFSGNSYEQYF
cdr3_nt: TGTGCCAGCAGCTTTAGCGGAAACTCCTACGAGCAGTACTTC

v_call: TRBV19
j_call: TRBJ1-6
clone_size: few
d_call: .
cdr3_aa: CASSEWLDSPLHF
cdr3_nt: TGTGCCAGTAGTGAGTGGCTTGATTCACCCCTCCACTTT

v_call: TRBV29-1
j_call: TRBJ1-2
clone_size: .
d_call: .
cdr3_aa: CSARDGVYGYTF
cdr3_nt: TGCAGCGCCCGGGACGGCGTCTATGGCTACACCTTC

v_call: TRBV11-2
j_call: TRBJ2-1
clone_size: .
d_call: .
cdr3_aa: CASSLDTGVQQFF
cdr3_nt: TGTGCCAGCAGCTTAGACACAGGAGTTCAGCAGTTCTTC

v_call: TRBV2
j_call: TRBJ2-1
clone_size: few
d_call: .
cdr3_aa: CASASYNEQFF
cdr3_nt: TGTGCCAGCGCCTCCTACAATGAGCAGTTCTTC

v_call: TRBV12-3/TRBV12-4
j_call: TRBJ2-1
clone_size: few
d_call: .
cdr3_aa: CASSLLLAHLPYNEQFF
cdr3_nt: TGTGCCAGCAGTTTATTGTTGGCACACCTCCCCTACAATGAGCAGTTCTTC

v_call: TRBV7-6
j_call: TRBJ2-3
clone_size: few
d_call: TRBD2
cdr3_aa: CASSLEGGPVDTQYF
cdr3_nt: TGTGCCAGCAGCTTAGAGGGAGGGCCGGTAGATACGCAGTATTTT

v_call: TRBV9
j_call: TRBJ2-1
clone_size: .
d_call: .
cdr3_aa: CASSVAGEEDEQFF
cdr3_nt: TGTGCCAGCAGCGTAGCGGGAGAGGAGGATGAACAGTTCTTC

v_call: TRBV10-3
j_call: TRBJ1-2
clone_size: few
d_call: TRBD1
cdr3_aa: CAIGAGGDHYGYTF
cdr3_nt: TGTGCCATCGGGGCAGGGGGCGATCACTATGGCTACACCTTC

v_call: TRBV3-1
j_call: TRBJ2-2
clone_size: .
d_call: TRBD2
cdr3_aa: CASRRPAAGGTNTGELFF
cdr3_nt: TGTGCCAGCAGACGTCCCGCCGCGGGGGGAACGAACACCGGGGAGCTGTTTTTT

v_call: TRBV15
j_call: TRBJ2-7
clone_size: few
d_call: TRBD2
cdr3_aa: CATSDSRGGPYEQYF
cdr3_nt: TGTGCCACCAGCGACTCACGGGGGGGTCCCTACGAGCAGTACTTC

v_call: TRBV12-3/TRBV12-4
j_call: TRBJ2-7
clone_size: .
d_call: TRBD1
cdr3_aa: CASKDRDEQYF
cdr3_nt: TGTGCCAGCAAGGACAGGGACGAGCAGTACTTC

v_call: TRBV7-8
j_call: TRBJ1-3
clone_size: few
d_call: .
cdr3_aa: CASPPGRVVRKDFLGSQNTIYF
cdr3_nt: TGTGCCAGCCCCCCCGGGCGGGTAGTAAGAAAGGATTTTCTGGGCAGTCAGAACACCATATATTTT

v_call: TRBV30
j_call: TRBJ2-1
clone_size: few
d_call: TRBD1
cdr3_aa: CAWSRGQGGGNEQFF
cdr3_nt: TGTGCCTGGAGTAGAGGACAGGGAGGAGGCAATGAGCAGTTCTTC

v_call: TRBV7-3
j_call: TRBJ2-2
clone_size: few
d_call: .
cdr3_aa: CASSVVPTTPGELFF
cdr3_nt: TGTGCCAGCAGCGTAGTTCCCACAACCCCCGGGGAGCTGTTTTTT

v_call: TRBV6-1
j_call: TRBJ1-4
clone_size: .
d_call: .
cdr3_aa: CASSDLARHNEKLFF
cdr3_nt: TGTGCCAGCAGTGATTTAGCCAGGCATAATGAAAAACTGTTTTTT

v_call: TRBV5-1
j_call: TRBJ2-7
clone_size: few
d_call: TRBD2
cdr3_aa: CASRPRTSGTYEQYF
cdr3_nt: TGCGCCAGCAGACCCAGGACTAGCGGGACCTACGAGCAGTACTTC

v_call: TRBV7-8
j_call: TRBJ2-3
clone_size: .
d_call: TRBD1
cdr3_aa: CASYRFRTGGFAKDTQYF
cdr3_nt: TGTGCCAGCTATCGCTTCCGGACAGGGGGCTTTGCTAAGGATACGCAGTATTTT

v_call: TRBV14
j_call: TRBJ1-1
clone_size: .
d_call: .
cdr3_aa: CASSQGGRKGVEAFF
cdr3_nt: TGTGCCAGCAGCCAGGGTGGCAGGAAGGGTGTTGAAGCTTTCTTT